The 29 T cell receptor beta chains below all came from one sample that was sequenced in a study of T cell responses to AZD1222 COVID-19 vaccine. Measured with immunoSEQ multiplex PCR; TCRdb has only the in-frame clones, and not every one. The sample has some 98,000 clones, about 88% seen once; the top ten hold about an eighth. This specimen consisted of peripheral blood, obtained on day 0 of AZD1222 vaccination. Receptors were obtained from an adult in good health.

The DNA of the CDR3 is TGCGCCAGCAGCCAAGATCAGGGATTAGGCTATGGCTACACCTTC. Encoded protein: CASSQDQGLGYGYTF. The V gene is TRBV4-3, the J gene TRBJ1-2, with D tentatively TRBD1 (5 bases). This CDR3 comprises 15 residues. Trimming cost V 0 bases and J 4 bases, with 12 bases left between them. Germline CDR1 reads LGHNA; CDR2 reads YSLEER.

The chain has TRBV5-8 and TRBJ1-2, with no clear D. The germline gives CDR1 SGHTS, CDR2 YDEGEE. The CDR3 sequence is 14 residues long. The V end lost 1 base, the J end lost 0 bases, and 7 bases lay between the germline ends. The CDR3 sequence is CASSLSGSNYGYTF. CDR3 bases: TGTGCCAGCAGCTTGAGTGGTTCTAACTATGGCTACACCTTC.

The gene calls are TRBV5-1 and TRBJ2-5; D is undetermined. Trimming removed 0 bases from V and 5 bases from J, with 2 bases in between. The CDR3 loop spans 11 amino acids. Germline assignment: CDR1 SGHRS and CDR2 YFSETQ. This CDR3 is CASSLAETQYF. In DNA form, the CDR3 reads TGCGCCAGCAGCTTGGCGGAGACCCAGTACTTC.

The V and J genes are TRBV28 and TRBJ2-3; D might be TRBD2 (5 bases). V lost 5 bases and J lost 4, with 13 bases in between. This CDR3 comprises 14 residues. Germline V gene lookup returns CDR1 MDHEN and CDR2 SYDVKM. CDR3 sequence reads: CASSSRESADTQYF. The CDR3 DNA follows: TGTGCCAGCAGTAGTAGGGAGTCCGCAGATACGCAGTATTTT.

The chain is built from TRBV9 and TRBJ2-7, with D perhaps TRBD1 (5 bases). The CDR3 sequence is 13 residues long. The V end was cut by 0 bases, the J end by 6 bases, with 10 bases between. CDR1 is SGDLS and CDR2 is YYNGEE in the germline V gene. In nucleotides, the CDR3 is TGTGCCAGCAGCGTAGACCAGGGTGGCGAGCAGTACTTC. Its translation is CASSVDQGGEQYF.

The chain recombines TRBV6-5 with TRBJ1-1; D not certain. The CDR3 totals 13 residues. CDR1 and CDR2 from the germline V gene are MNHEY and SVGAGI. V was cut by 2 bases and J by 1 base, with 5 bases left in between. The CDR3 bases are TGTGCCAGCAGTTACGATCCGAACACTGAAGCTTTCTTT. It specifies CASSYDPNTEAFF.

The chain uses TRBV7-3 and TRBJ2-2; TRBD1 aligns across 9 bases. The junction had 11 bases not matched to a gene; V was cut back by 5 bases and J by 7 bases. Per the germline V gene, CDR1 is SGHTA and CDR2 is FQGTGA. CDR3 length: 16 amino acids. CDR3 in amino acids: CASSNRPGTGFGELFF. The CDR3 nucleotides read TGTGCCAGCAGCAACCGTCCCGGGACAGGGTTCGGGGAGCTGTTTTTT.

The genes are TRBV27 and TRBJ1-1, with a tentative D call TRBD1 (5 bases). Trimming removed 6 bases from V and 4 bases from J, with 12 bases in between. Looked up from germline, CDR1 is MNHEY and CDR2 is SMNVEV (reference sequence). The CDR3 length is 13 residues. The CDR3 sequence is CASRGGGGTEAFF. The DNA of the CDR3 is TGTGCCAGCAGGGGCGGTGGGGGCACTGAAGCTTTCTTT.

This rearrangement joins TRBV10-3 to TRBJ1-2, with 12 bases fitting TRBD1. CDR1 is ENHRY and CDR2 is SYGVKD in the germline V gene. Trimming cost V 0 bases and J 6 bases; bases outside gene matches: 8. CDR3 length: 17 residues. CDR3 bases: TGTGCCATCAGTGAGTCGAGGGTGGGACAGGGGGCAGATGGCTACACCTTC. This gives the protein CAISESRVGQGADGYTF.

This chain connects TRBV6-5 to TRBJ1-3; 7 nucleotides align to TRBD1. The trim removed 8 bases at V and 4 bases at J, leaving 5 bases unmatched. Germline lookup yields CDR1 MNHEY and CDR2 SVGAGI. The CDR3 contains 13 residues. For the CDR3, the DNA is TGTGCCAGCGGCCAGGGACAGGGAAACACCATATATTTT. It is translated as CASGQGQGNTIYF.

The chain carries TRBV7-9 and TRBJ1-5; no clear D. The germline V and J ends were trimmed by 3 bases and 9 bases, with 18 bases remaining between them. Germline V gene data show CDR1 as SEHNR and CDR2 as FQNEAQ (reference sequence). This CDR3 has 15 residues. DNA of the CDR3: TGTGCCAGCAGCTTCGATAAGAGGGCCCCTGGGCCCCAGCATTTT. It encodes CASSFDKRAPGPQHF.

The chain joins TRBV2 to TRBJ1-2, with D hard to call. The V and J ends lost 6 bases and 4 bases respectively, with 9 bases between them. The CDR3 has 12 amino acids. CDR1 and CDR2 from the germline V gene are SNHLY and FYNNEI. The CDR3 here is CASRTDGYGYTF. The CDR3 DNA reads TGTGCCAGCAGGACCGACGGCTATGGCTACACCTTC.

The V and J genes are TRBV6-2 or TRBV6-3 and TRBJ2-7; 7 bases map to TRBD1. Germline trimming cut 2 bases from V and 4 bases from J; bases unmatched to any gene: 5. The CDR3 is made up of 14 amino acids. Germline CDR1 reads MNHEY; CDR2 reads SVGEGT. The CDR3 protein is CASSYRGQAYEQYF. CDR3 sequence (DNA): TGTGCCAGCAGTTACAGGGGGCAGGCTTACGAGCAGTACTTC.

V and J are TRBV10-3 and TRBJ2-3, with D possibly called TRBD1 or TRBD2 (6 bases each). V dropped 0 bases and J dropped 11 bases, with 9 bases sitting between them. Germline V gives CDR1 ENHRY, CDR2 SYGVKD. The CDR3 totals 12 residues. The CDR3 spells CAISESGGGQYF. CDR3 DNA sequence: TGTGCCATCAGTGAGTCAGGGGGAGGGCAGTATTTT.

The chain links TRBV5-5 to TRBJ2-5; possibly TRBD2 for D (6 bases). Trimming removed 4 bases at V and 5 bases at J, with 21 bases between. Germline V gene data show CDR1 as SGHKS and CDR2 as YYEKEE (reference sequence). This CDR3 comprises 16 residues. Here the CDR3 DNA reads TGTGCCAGCAGCCCACTGGGGACCCCTCGGGAGGAGACCCAGTACTTC. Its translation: CASSPLGTPREETQYF.

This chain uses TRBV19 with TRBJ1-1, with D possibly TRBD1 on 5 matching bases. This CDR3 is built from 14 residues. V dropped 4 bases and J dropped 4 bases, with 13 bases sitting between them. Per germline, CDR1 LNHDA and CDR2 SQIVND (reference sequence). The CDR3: CASSTLLGVTEAFF. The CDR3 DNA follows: TGTGCCAGTAGTACACTCCTGGGGGTCACTGAAGCTTTCTTT.

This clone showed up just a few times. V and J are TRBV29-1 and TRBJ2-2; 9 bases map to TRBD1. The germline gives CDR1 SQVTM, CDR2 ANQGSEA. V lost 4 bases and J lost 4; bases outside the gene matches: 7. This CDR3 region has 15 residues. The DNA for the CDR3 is TGCAGCGTTGTGGACAGGGGAGTTGGCACCGGGGAGCTGTTTTTT. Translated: CSVVDRGVGTGELFF.

The CDR3 sequence: CASTRTATNGYTF. In DNA form, the CDR3 reads TGCGCCAGCACCCGGACAGCGACTAATGGCTACACCTTC. The chain employs TRBV23-1 and TRBJ1-2, with D possibly being TRBD1 (6 bases). TRBV23-1 is reported as an ORF; its role is uncertain. The ends were cut back, 7 bases at V and 6 bases at J, with 15 bases in the middle. CDR3 length equals 13 residues.

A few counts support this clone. CDR3 sequence: CASSRSTNTEAFF. The CDR3 DNA follows: TGTGCCAGCAGCCGAAGTACGAACACTGAAGCTTTCTTT. The genes are TRBV3-1 (or the pseudogene TRBV3-2) and TRBJ1-1; D is unclear. V was trimmed by 4 bases and J by 1 base, leaving 7 bases between them. In germline, CDR1 is LGHDT, CDR2 YNNKEL (reference sequence). CDR3 length: 13 amino acids.

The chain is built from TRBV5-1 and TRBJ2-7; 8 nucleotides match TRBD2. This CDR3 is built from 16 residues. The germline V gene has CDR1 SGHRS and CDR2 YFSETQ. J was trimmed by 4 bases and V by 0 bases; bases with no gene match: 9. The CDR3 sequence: CASSLDTGLAPYEQYF. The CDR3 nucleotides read TGCGCCAGCAGCTTGGATACCGGACTAGCACCATACGAGCAGTACTTC. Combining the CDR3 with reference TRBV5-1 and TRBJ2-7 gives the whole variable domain KAGVTQTPRYLIKTRGQQVTLSCSPISGHRSVSWYQQTPGQGLQFLFEYFSETQRNKGNFPGRFSGRQFSNSRSEMNVSTLELGDSALYLCASSLDTGLAPYEQYFGPGTRLTVT.

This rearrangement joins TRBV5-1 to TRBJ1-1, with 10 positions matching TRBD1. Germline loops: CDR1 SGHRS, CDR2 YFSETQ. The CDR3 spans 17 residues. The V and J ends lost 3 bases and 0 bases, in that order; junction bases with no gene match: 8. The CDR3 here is CASSSRDRGVMNTEAFF. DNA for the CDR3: TGCGCCAGCAGCTCACGGGACAGGGGTGTCATGAACACTGAAGCTTTCTTT.

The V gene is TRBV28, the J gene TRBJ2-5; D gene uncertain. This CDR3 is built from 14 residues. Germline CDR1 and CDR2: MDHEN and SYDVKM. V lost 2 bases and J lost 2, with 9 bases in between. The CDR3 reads CASSLVGSQETQYF. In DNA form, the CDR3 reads TGTGCCAGCAGTTTAGTCGGCAGTCAAGAGACCCAGTACTTC.

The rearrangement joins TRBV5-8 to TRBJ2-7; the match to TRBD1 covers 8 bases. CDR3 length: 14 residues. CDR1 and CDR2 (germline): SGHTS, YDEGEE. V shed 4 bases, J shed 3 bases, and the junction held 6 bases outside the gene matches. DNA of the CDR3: TGTGCCAGCAGCAGAGGACAGGGCAGCTACGAGCAGTACTTC. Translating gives CASSRGQGSYEQYF.

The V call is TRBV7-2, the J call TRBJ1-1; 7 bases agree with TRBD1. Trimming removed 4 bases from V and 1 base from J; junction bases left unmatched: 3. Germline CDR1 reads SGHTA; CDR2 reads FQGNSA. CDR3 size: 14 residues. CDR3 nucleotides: TGTGCCAGCAGCTCGGGACAGAAGAACACTGAAGCTTTCTTT. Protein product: CASSSGQKNTEAFF.

Here the CDR3 reads CASSPPPFDRFRAPLHF. DNA of the CDR3: TGTGCCAGCAGTCCCCCCCCATTCGACAGGTTCAGGGCACCCCTCCACTTT. The chain has TRBV2 and TRBJ1-6; a weak D match, TRBD1 (6 bases). Per the germline V gene, CDR1 is SNHLY and CDR2 is FYNNEI. The CDR3 length is 17 residues. The V and J ends lost 5 bases and 11 bases respectively, with 25 bases between them.

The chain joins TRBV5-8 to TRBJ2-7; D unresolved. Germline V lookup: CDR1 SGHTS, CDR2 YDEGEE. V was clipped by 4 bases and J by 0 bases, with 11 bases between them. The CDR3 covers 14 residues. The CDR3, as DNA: TGTGCCAGCAGCCCCCAAGGCTACTCCTACGAGCAGTACTTC. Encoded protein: CASSPQGYSYEQYF.

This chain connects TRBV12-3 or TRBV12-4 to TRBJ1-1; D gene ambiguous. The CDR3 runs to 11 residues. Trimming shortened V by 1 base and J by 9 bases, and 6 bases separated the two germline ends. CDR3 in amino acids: CASSLGPQAFF. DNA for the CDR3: TGTGCCAGCAGTTTAGGTCCCCAAGCTTTCTTT.

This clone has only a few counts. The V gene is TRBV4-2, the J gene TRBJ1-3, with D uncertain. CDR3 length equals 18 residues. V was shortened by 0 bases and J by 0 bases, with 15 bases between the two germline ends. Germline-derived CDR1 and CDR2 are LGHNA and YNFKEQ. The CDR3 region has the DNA TGTGCCAGCAGCCAAGATGAGGCAGTTCAAATCTCTGGAAACACCATATATTTT. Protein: CASSQDEAVQISGNTIYF.

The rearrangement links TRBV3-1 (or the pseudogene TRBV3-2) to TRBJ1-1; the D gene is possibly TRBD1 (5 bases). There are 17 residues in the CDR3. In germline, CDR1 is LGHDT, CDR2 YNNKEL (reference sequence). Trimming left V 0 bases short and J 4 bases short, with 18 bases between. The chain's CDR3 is CASSQDPGASMSTEAFF. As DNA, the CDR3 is TGTGCCAGCAGCCAAGATCCTGGGGCGTCCATGTCCACTGAAGCTTTCTTT.